A single sample gave rise to the 12 T cell receptor beta chains below, sequenced in a study of Ad26.COV2.S vaccination and SARS-CoV-2 variants. Sample treatment: roughly 20 received Ad26.COV2.S at low or high dose, single or two shots; several received placebo; per-sample allocation not given. Sampling was performed 63 days after the first vaccine or placebo injection. Method: immunoSEQ multiplex PCR; TCRdb's copy keeps in-frame clones and lacks some. The sample holds hundreds of thousands of clones; 92% are singletons and the top ten take approximately 1.6%. The starting material was peripheral blood, obtained in a trial of Ad26.COV2.S vaccine versus placebo. The receptors stem from a person between 18 and 65 years old who received the Ad26.COV2.S COVID-19 vaccine or a placebo.

This clone appeared a few times. J is TRBJ1-3 and V is TRBV6-2 or TRBV6-3, with TRBD1 identical over 7 bases. This CDR3 contains 16 residues. Germline V gives CDR1 MNHEY, CDR2 SVGEGT. V lost 5 bases and J lost 0; bases outside the gene matches: 7. CDR3 sequence reads: CASSTIRDSSGNTIYF. The CDR3 nucleotides are TGTGCCAGCAGTACAATCCGGGACAGCTCTGGAAACACCATATATTTT.

This chain connects TRBV19 to TRBJ2-1; no clear D. The CDR3 extends over 13 amino acids. Trimming stripped 5 bases from V and 6 bases from J, with 11 bases between. Germline CDR1 reads LNHDA; CDR2 reads SQIVND (reference sequence). CDR3 sequence: CASSPAAFNEQFF. In nucleotides, the CDR3 is TGTGCCAGTAGTCCAGCCGCATTCAATGAGCAGTTCTTC.

As concerns this clone: Other nucleotide sequences from this sample produce the same CDR3. The gene calls are TRBV5-1 and TRBJ2-5, with 8 bases fitting TRBD2. The CDR3 has 15 amino acids. V lost 0 bases to trimming and J lost 5 bases; unmatched junction nucleotides: 6. The germline gives CDR1 SGHRS, CDR2 YFSETQ. The CDR3 loop is CASSLARGGRETQYF. The DNA for the CDR3 is TGCGCCAGCAGCTTGGCCCGGGGGGGCAGGGAGACCCAGTACTTC.

V gene TRBV19 combines with J gene TRBJ1-2; 8 nucleotides align to TRBD1. The V and J ends lost 4 bases and 6 bases, in that order; junction bases with no gene match: 1. Germline CDR1 LNHDA, CDR2 SQIVND (reference sequence). The length of the CDR3 is 12 residues. The CDR3 coding sequence is TGTGCCAGTAGTACAGGGGGCCATGGCTACACCTTC. It yields the protein CASSTGGHGYTF. Full variable domain (rest looked up from reference TRBV19 and TRBJ1-2): DGGITQSPKYLFRKEGQNVTLSCEQNLNHDAMYWYRQDPGQGLRLIYYSQIVNDFQKGDIAEGYSVSREKKESFPLTVTSAQKNPTAFYLCASSTGGHGYTFGSGTRLTVV.

The rearrangement links TRBV5-4 to TRBJ2-7, with 8 bases matching TRBD2. The CDR3 sequence is 16 residues long. Germline V gene data show CDR1 as SGHNT and CDR2 as YYREEE (reference sequence). Trimming took 4 bases from V and 0 from J; bases not matched to a gene: 9. For the CDR3, the DNA is TGTGCCAGCAGCCCCGGGGTAGCGGGGCGCTCCTACGAGCAGTACTTC. This codes for CASSPGVAGRSYEQYF.

This chain uses TRBV5-1 with TRBJ1-2, with no clear D. The germline V gene encodes CDR1 SGHRS and CDR2 YFSETQ. Trimming pared 3 bases from V and 4 bases from J, leaving 13 bases between. CDR3 length: 14 residues. The CDR3 DNA follows: TGCGCCAGCAGCTCCGTCGTATCTGGCTATGGCTACACCTTC. Protein product: CASSSVVSGYGYTF.

The rearrangement uses TRBV18 and TRBJ2-1; no reliable D call. Per the germline V gene, CDR1 is KGHSH and CDR2 is LQKENI. V was trimmed by 3 bases and J by 0 bases, leaving 12 bases between them. This CDR3 spans 16 amino acids. CDR3 amino acids: CASSPFIPSSYNEQFF. CDR3 coding DNA: TGTGCCAGCTCACCGTTTATCCCAAGCTCCTACAATGAGCAGTTCTTC.

This clone was counted only a few times. V usage is TRBV19 and J usage is TRBJ1-5, with D uncertain. This CDR3 spans 16 amino acids. The V gene lost 0 bases and the J gene lost 4 bases, with 13 bases spanning the gap. Germline CDR1 and CDR2: LNHDA and SQIVND (reference sequence). The CDR3 is CASSIDLWRTNQPQHF. CDR3 nucleotide sequence: TGTGCCAGTAGTATAGATCTCTGGCGGACGAATCAGCCCCAGCATTTT. The full variable domain, with the rest looked up from reference TRBV19 and TRBJ1-5, is DGGITQSPKYLFRKEGQNVTLSCEQNLNHDAMYWYRQDPGQGLRLIYYSQIVNDFQKGDIAEGYSVSREKKESFPLTVTSAQKNPTAFYLCASSIDLWRTNQPQHFGDGTRLSIL.

The gene calls are TRBV7-2 and TRBJ2-7; D call uncertain. This CDR3 spans 13 amino acids. Germline CDR1 is SGHTA and CDR2 is FQGNSA. V lost 1 base and J lost 0, with 4 bases in between. The CDR3 DNA reads as TGTGCCAGCAGCTTAGAGATCTCCTACGAGCAGTACTTC. It is translated as CASSLEISYEQYF.

The J gene is TRBJ2-7, the V gene TRBV27, with 10 bases that match TRBD1. The CDR3 extends over 17 amino acids. Germline V gives CDR1 MNHEY, CDR2 SMNVEV (reference sequence). V trimming: 1 base; J trimming: 5 bases; junction bases outside the gene matches: 11. In DNA, the CDR3 is TGTGCCAGCAGTTTATTTTTCAGCCCCGGGACAGGGGACGAGCAGTACTTC. This translates into CASSLFFSPGTGDEQYF.

This chain links TRBV11-2 with TRBJ1-2, with 7 bases that match TRBD1. The trim removed 5 bases at V and 3 bases at J, leaving 15 bases unmatched. Germline V gene sequence: CDR1 SGHAT, CDR2 FQNNGV. The CDR3 contains 17 residues. The CDR3: CASSSFPAGQKHYGYTF. CDR3 DNA sequence: TGTGCCAGCAGCAGCTTTCCCGCGGGACAGAAACACTATGGCTACACCTTC.

The V and J genes are TRBV6-6 and TRBJ2-3, with 7 bases matching TRBD1. Germline V gene data show CDR1 as MNHNY and CDR2 as SVGAGI (reference sequence). The CDR3 extends over 14 amino acids. This CDR3 reads CATRKGASTDTQYF. Here the CDR3 DNA reads TGTGCTACGCGGAAGGGGGCTAGCACAGATACGCAGTATTTT.